The 25 T cell receptor beta chains below come from one sample, sequenced in a study of control samples from healthy donors and cancer patients. Data came from immunoSEQ multiplex PCR; TCRdb stores just in-frame clones and leaves some out. The sample records some 130,000 clones, roughly 90% being singletons. Sequenced input: blood. Receptors were obtained from a young man in good health.

This clone was detected a few times. The chain combines TRBV18 with TRBJ2-3, with D possibly TRBD1 on 6 matching bases. V shed 5 bases and J shed 3 bases, with 15 bases lying between them. Looked up from germline, CDR1 is KGHSH and CDR2 is LQKENI. This CDR3 is built from 15 residues. The CDR3 protein is CASSAGQLGTDTQYF. As DNA, the CDR3 is TGTGCCAGCTCAGCTGGACAGTTAGGAACAGATACGCAGTATTTT.

The genes are TRBV18 and TRBJ1-1; D uncertain. The germline CDR1 and CDR2 sequences are KGHSH and LQKENI. The CDR3 loop spans 13 amino acids. V was clipped by 4 bases and J by 4 bases, with 10 bases between them. CDR3 sequence: CASSRTEVTEAFF. In DNA, the CDR3 is TGTGCCAGCTCACGGACGGAGGTCACTGAAGCTTTCTTT.

The chain uses TRBV4-1 and TRBJ1-6, with 9 bases lining up with TRBD1. V lost 3 bases and J lost 10; bases outside the gene matches: 7. This CDR3 has 15 residues. CDR1 MGHRA and CDR2 YSYEKL come from the germline V gene. The CDR3 loop reads CASSQPGQGPSPLHF. The CDR3 bases are TGCGCCAGCAGCCAGCCGGGACAGGGACCCTCACCCCTCCACTTT.

The chain has TRBV6-6 and TRBJ2-7; no definite D call. The germline V gene encodes CDR1 MNHNY and CDR2 SVGAGI (reference sequence). This CDR3 has 11 residues. V was clipped by 7 bases and J by 4 bases, with 8 bases between them. The CDR3 here is CASTDGYEQYF. Written as DNA, the CDR3 is TGTGCCAGCACCGACGGGTACGAGCAGTACTTC.

V gene TRBV7-3 combines with J gene TRBJ1-4; unclear D gene. The CDR3 totals 16 residues. V was shortened by 5 bases and J by 2 bases, with 15 bases between the two germline ends. Germline V lookup: CDR1 SGHTA, CDR2 FQGTGA. CDR3 sequence reads: CASSRNLRHTNEKLFF. CDR3 nucleotides: TGTGCCAGCAGCCGAAATTTAAGGCACACTAATGAAAAACTGTTTTTT.

The V and J genes are TRBV7-9 and TRBJ2-5; D might be TRBD1 (6 bases). CDR1 SEHNR and CDR2 FQNEAQ come from the germline V gene (reference sequence). The CDR3 is made up of 15 amino acids. V shed 1 base and J shed 5 bases, with 14 bases lying between them. CDR3: CASSLESGAWETQYF. CDR3 DNA sequence: TGTGCCAGCAGCTTAGAGTCAGGGGCCTGGGAGACCCAGTACTTC.

This chain links TRBV19 with TRBJ1-5; 9 positions agree with TRBD1. The CDR3 consists of 14 residues. Trimming removed 4 bases from V and 6 bases from J; junction bases left unmatched: 4. Germline assignment: CDR1 LNHDA and CDR2 SQIVND (reference sequence). The chain's CDR3 is CASSTTGGGQPQHF. CDR3 sequence (DNA): TGTGCCAGTAGTACTACAGGGGGCGGTCAGCCCCAGCATTTT.

J is TRBJ2-5 and V is TRBV9; the match to TRBD2 covers 12 bases. The CDR3 contains 16 residues. The V and J ends lost 4 bases and 2 bases, in that order; junction bases with no gene match: 6. Germline lookup yields CDR1 SGDLS and CDR2 YYNGEE. CDR3 in DNA: TGTGCCAGCAGCCCTAGCGGGGGGGCCCCACAAGAGACCCAGTACTTC. Translation gives CASSPSGGAPQETQYF.

This chain links TRBV21-1 with TRBJ2-3. TRBV21-1 is shown as a pseudogene. This CDR3 has 13 residues. The CDR3: CASSSRASRVQFF. The CDR3 DNA reads TGTGCCAGCAGCTCCCGAGCTAGTAGGGTGCAGTTTTTT.

This chain connects TRBV19 to TRBJ2-3; TRBD1 agrees at 9 bases. This CDR3 has 16 residues. V shed 7 bases and J 2 bases; nucleotides not matched to a gene: 10. Germline V gene lookup returns CDR1 LNHDA and CDR2 SQIVND (reference sequence). CDR3 region: CASTGQGKVHTDTQYF. CDR3 coding DNA: TGTGCCAGTACGGGACAGGGCAAAGTCCACACAGATACGCAGTATTTT.

CDR3 residues: CASSELGGGLNEQFF. The DNA for the CDR3 is TGTGCCAGCAGTGAACTCGGGGGGGGCCTAAATGAGCAGTTCTTC. J is TRBJ2-1 and V is TRBV6-1, with TRBD2 identical over 8 bases. V was clipped by 2 bases and J by 7 bases; unmatched bases: 7. The CDR3 runs 15 residues. CDR1 is MNHNS and CDR2 is SASEGT in the germline V gene.

The chain combines TRBV19 with TRBJ2-5; TRBD2 is a possible D gene (6 bases). The CDR3 runs 16 residues. V lost 5 bases and J lost 4, with 20 bases in between. Germline loops: CDR1 LNHDA, CDR2 SQIVND (reference sequence). In nucleotides, the CDR3 is TGTGCCAGTAGTCCGACGGATAACCGGGAGACAGAGACCCAGTACTTC. Translation gives CASSPTDNRETETQYF. Looking up the rest from reference TRBV19 and TRBJ2-5 gives the full variable domain: DGGITQSPKYLFRKEGQNVTLSCEQNLNHDAMYWYRQDPGQGLRLIYYSQIVNDFQKGDIAEGYSVSREKKESFPLTVTSAQKNPTAFYLCASSPTDNRETETQYFGPGTRLLVL.

The genes are TRBV29-1 and TRBJ1-3; the D is unclear. CDR3 length: 14 amino acids. Per the germline V gene, CDR1 is SQVTM and CDR2 is ANQGSEA. Trimming removed 7 bases from V and 0 bases from J, with 13 bases in between. The chain's CDR3 is CSGKVDSSGNTIYF. The CDR3 DNA is TGCAGCGGCAAGGTGGATTCCTCTGGAAACACCATATATTTT.

V and J are TRBV5-4 and TRBJ1-1; D uncertain. V shed 0 bases and J shed 5 bases, with 8 bases lying between them. Germline CDR1 SGHNT, CDR2 YYREEE (reference sequence). The CDR3 is 13 residues long. Written as DNA, the CDR3 is TGTGCCAGCAGCTTGGAGGTGGGAACTGAAGCTTTCTTT. Amino acid sequence: CASSLEVGTEAFF. Drawing the rest from reference TRBV5-4 and TRBJ1-1, the complete variable domain is ETGVTQSPTHLIKTRGQQVTLRCSSQSGHNTVSWYQQALGQGPQFIFQYYREEENGRGNFPPRFSGLQFPNYSSELNVNALELDDSALYLCASSLEVGTEAFFGQGTRLTVV.

In this sample, this clone turned up once. V and J are TRBV12-3 or TRBV12-4 and TRBJ1-3; the D is unclear. Trimming took 3 bases from V and 2 from J, leaving 5 bases between them. The CDR3 is made up of 13 amino acids. DNA for the CDR3: TGTGCCAGCAGTTTCGGCCCTGGAAACACCATATATTTT. The encoded protein is CASSFGPGNTIYF.

This rearrangement joins TRBV5-1 to TRBJ2-2, with 14 bases aligning to TRBD2. The CDR3 is 16 amino acids. In germline, CDR1 is SGHRS, CDR2 YFSETQ. J was trimmed by 13 bases and V by 4 bases; bases with no gene match: 12. CDR3 residues: CASSAGTSGSPAGLFF. The CDR3 nucleotides are TGCGCCAGCAGCGCCGGGACTAGCGGGAGCCCCGCCGGGCTGTTTTTT.

The V call is TRBV4-1, the J call TRBJ2-5; D call uncertain. Trimming left V 1 base short and J 2 bases short, with 8 bases between. Germline CDR1 reads MGHRA; CDR2 reads YSYEKL. The CDR3 spans 14 residues. CDR3 residues: CASSQVTDQETQYF. In DNA, the CDR3 is TGCGCCAGCAGCCAAGTTACAGATCAAGAGACCCAGTACTTC.

CDR3 nucleotides: TGTGCCAGCAGCTACGGTACCCCCACTGAAGCTTTCTTT. Translating gives CASSYGTPTEAFF. The chain combines TRBV6-5 with TRBJ1-1, with no clear D. CDR3 length: 13 residues. Germline values: CDR1 MNHEY, CDR2 SVGAGI. V dropped 6 bases and J dropped 4 bases, with 12 bases sitting between them.

The CDR3 DNA sequence: TGTGCCACCCTCTCGGAAACTACCTATGGCTACACCTTC. It is translated as CATLSETTYGYTF. This chain joins TRBV19 and TRBJ1-2; D is unclear. V shed 10 bases and J shed 4 bases, with 16 bases lying between them. Germline V gene sequence: CDR1 LNHDA, CDR2 SQIVND (reference sequence). CDR3 length: 13 amino acids.

The rearrangement joins TRBV7-2 to TRBJ2-7, with 13 bases lining up with TRBD2. V shed 5 bases and J 6 bases; nucleotides not matched to a gene: 10. Germline loops: CDR1 SGHTA, CDR2 FQGNSA. The CDR3 covers 16 residues. The DNA of the CDR3 is TGTGCCAGCAGCGACACCGGGACTAGCGGGGTCCTCGAGCAGTACTTC. This encodes CASSDTGTSGVLEQYF.

Of note for this clone: Because the CDR3's place on the DNA is in doubt, the DNA is left out and the CDR3 is given as listed by TCRdb. The V and J genes are TRBV12-3 or TRBV12-4 and TRBJ2-2; the DNA was not used to check the table's D call, TRBD2. The CDR3 length equals 13 residues, ends included. CDR3 region: CASSSSGTGELFF.

The chain couples TRBV19 to TRBJ2-5, with 12 bases identical to TRBD1. V lost 10 bases, J lost 1 base, and 7 bases stayed unmatched. The CDR3 totals 15 residues. Germline V gene lookup returns CDR1 LNHDA and CDR2 SQIVND (reference sequence). DNA for the CDR3: TGTGCCACCGATCCGGGACAGGGGGCCCAAGAGACCCAGTACTTC. Its protein is CATDPGQGAQETQYF.

CDR3 nucleotide sequence: TGTGCCAGCAGTAGAGCTCAGGCCCCTCCCTACGAGCAGTACGTC. Translated: CASSRAQAPPYEQYV. The chain is built from TRBV6-5 and TRBJ2-7; the D is unclear. Germline-derived CDR1 and CDR2 are MNHEY and SVGAGI. This CDR3 contains 15 residues. V was shortened by 5 bases and J by 2 bases, with 16 bases between the two germline ends.

The chain employs TRBV15 and TRBJ1-2; perhaps TRBD1 as D (5 bases). V was shortened by 0 bases and J by 5 bases, with 10 bases between the two germline ends. The CDR3 is 14 residues long. Germline lookup yields CDR1 LNHNV and CDR2 YYDKDF (reference sequence). The CDR3 region is CATSRDQQDYGYTF. The DNA for the CDR3 is TGTGCCACCAGCAGAGATCAACAGGATTATGGCTACACCTTC.

The chain recombines TRBV19 with TRBJ2-7; D remains ambiguous. The CDR3 contains 15 residues. Trimming stripped 0 bases from V and 3 bases from J, with 12 bases between. CDR1 LNHDA and CDR2 SQIVND come from the germline V gene (reference sequence). This chain's CDR3 is CASSIDGIGSYEQYF. In nucleotides, the CDR3 is TGTGCCAGTAGTATAGATGGCATCGGCAGCTACGAGCAGTACTTC.